Listed below are T cell receptor beta chains from one sample, sequenced in a study of cytomegalovirus exposure and HLA in healthy donors. Profiled with immunoSEQ multiplex PCR; TCRdb holds only in-frame clones, not every one. The table includes approximately 140,000 clones, around 85% detected once. Sequencing used PBMCs. The receptors were gathered from a woman aged 45-65 years in good health and CMV-seropositive. Each CDR3 is given with its conserved first and last residue. D genes are given only for firm matches. Clone size is shown for a subset of rows, as once, few, many or a class of expanded clone.

CDR3 DNA,CDR3 protein,clone size,J gene,V gene,D gene
TGTGCCAGCAGTTTTCGGGGGGCCTACGAGCAGTACTTC,CASSFRGAYEQYF,few,TRBJ2-7,TRBV27,TRBD2
TGCGCCAGCAGTTACGCCCAGGGGTCCCACAATGAGCAGTTCTTC,CASSYAQGSHNEQFF,once,TRBJ2-1,TRBV5-1,NA
TGTGCCAGCGAACCGGGGGTGGGCAATGAGCAGTTCTTC,CASEPGVGNEQFF,NA,TRBJ2-1,TRBV28,NA
TGCGCCAGCAGCTCCCGGGGGACCACAGATACGCAGTATTTT,CASSSRGTTDTQYF,NA,TRBJ2-3,TRBV5-1,NA
TGTGCCAGTTTACAGGGTTTTAACTATGGCTACACCTTC,CASLQGFNYGYTF,NA,TRBJ1-2,TRBV19,NA
TGTGCCAGCAGCCAAGACCCCCAGCGGGGGGAAATTAGCACAGATACGCAGTATTTT,CASSQDPQRGEISTDTQYF,NA,TRBJ2-3,TRBV4-2,TRBD2
TGTGCCAGCAGCTTAGATTCCCTGGACAGGGGCCATGGCTACACCTTC,CASSLDSLDRGHGYTF,NA,TRBJ1-2,TRBV7-9,TRBD1
TGTGCCACCGCCCCTTTTGGCGGGGAGAGCTCCTACAATGAGCAGTTCTTC,CATAPFGGESSYNEQFF,NA,TRBJ2-1,TRBV28,NA
TGTGCCTGGAGTGGAACAGGGGGTGGGCCCCAGCATTTT,CAWSGTGGGPQHF,NA,TRBJ1-5,TRBV30,TRBD1
TGCGCCAGCAGACTAGCGGGGGGGCTTATGAACATTCAGTACTTC,CASRLAGGLMNIQYF,few,TRBJ2-4,TRBV4-1,TRBD2
TGTGCCAGCATCCCGCGTGCCGGACAGGGTGTAGGTGGGAACACTGAAGCTTTCTTT,CASIPRAGQGVGGNTEAFF,NA,TRBJ1-1,TRBV7-9,TRBD1
TGTGCCAGCAGCTGTCGCAGGGCTAGCAATCAGCCCCAGCATTTT,CASSCRRASNQPQHF,NA,TRBJ1-5,TRBV7-3,NA